This T cell receptor beta chain was found in a study of shared clonotypes between healthy human individuals. The authors loaded around 190 ng DNA, around 30,000 T cell genomes, into sorted-subset replicate PCRs. Here immunoSEQ multiplex PCR was the method, and the copy in TCRdb shows in-frame clones only, minus some. Here the sample spans millions of clones, roughly 93% being singletons. The CDR3 is made up of 16 amino acids. V shed 3 bases and J shed 0 bases, with 17 bases lying between them. The germline gives CDR1 SQVTM, CDR2 ANQGSEA. The study's findings and limits: Naive CD4 clonotypes overlapped across a handful of donors at about 5.2%. Naive subsets typically showed greater estimated richness than memory subsets.

Note on this clone: Its antigen remains unidentified.

The sample taken for sequencing was naive CD4+ T cells from PBMCs. Subset noted: CD45RA+ positively selected. The rearrangement links TRBV29-1 to TRBJ1-1; maybe TRBD1 (6 bases). The sequence derives from a man between 18 and 35 years old in good health. Some clones in this sample may be carry-over from other donors' samples. In DNA, the CDR3 is TGCAGCGTTGAGAGGGGGACAATACAAGTGAACACTGAAGCTTTCTTT. Translating gives CSVERGTIQVNTEAFF.